The clone carrying this TCR beta chain was picked up one time. The antigen remains unidentified. Clones were sequenced by immunoSEQ multiplex PCR, and TCRdb holds only the in-frame ones, with some missing. In the table there are 150,000 to 160,000 clones, 90% of which are singletons. Trimming removed 4 bases from V and 2 bases from J, with 22 bases in between. The CDR3 covers 17 residues. Germline-derived CDR1 and CDR2 are SGDLS and YYNGEE. The record originates from a study of T cell responses to AZD1222 COVID-19 vaccine. General study findings and limits: There were repertoire samples only from the period after the peak T cell response.

Sequencing was performed on peripheral blood, taken 28 days after the second AZD1222 dose. This sequence originates from an adult who received the AZD1222 COVID-19 vaccine. V and J are TRBV9 and TRBJ2-7; tentatively, D is TRBD1 or TRBD2 (5 bases each). The CDR3 DNA reads TGTGCCAGCAGCACGTTTCCCCGGGACCTGAAAGCCTACGAGCAGTACTTC. It specifies CASSTFPRDLKAYEQYF.